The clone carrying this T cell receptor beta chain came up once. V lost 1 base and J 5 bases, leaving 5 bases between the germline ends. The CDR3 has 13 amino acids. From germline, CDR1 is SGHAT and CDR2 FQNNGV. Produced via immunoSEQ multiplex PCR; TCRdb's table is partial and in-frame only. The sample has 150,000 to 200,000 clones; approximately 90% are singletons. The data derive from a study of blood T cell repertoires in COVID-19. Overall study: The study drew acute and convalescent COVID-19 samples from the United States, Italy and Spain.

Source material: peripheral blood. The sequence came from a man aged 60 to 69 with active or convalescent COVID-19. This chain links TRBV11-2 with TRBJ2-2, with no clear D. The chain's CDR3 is CASSLGLTGELFF. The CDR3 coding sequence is TGTGCCAGCAGCTTAGGTCTAACCGGGGAGCTGTTTTTT.